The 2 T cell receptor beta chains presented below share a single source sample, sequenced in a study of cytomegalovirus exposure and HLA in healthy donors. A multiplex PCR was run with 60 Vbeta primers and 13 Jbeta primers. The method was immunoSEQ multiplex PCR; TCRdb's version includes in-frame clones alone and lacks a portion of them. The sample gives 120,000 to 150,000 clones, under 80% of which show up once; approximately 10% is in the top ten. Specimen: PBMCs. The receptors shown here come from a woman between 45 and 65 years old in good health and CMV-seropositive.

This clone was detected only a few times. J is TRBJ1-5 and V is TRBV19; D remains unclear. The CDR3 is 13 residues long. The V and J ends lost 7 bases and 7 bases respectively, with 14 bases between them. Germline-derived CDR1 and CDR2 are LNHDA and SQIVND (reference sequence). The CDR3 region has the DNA TGTGCCAGTAATTCGGGGTCCGAACAGCCCCAGCATTTT. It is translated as CASNSGSEQPQHF. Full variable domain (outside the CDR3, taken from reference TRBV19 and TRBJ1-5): DGGITQSPKYLFRKEGQNVTLSCEQNLNHDAMYWYRQDPGQGLRLIYYSQIVNDFQKGDIAEGYSVSREKKESFPLTVTSAQKNPTAFYLCASNSGSEQPQHFGDGTRLSIL.

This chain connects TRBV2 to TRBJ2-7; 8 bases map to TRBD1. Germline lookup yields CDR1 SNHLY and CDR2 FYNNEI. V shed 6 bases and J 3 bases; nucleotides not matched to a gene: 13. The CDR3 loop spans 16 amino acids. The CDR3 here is CASRLNTGGTFYEQYF. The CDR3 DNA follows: TGTGCCAGCAGACTTAATACAGGGGGAACGTTCTACGAGCAGTACTTC.